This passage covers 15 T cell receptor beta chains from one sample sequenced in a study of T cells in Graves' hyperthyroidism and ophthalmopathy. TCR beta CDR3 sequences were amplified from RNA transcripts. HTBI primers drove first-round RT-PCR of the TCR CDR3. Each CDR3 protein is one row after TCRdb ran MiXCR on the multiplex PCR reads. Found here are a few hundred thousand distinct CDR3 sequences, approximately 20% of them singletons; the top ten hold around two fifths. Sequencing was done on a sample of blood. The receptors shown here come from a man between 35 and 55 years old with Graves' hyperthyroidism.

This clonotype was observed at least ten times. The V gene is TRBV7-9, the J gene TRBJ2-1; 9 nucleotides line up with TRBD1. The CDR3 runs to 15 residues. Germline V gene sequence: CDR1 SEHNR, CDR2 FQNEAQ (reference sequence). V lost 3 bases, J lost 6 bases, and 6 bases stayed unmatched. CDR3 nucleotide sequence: TGTGCCAGCAGCTTTTGGGACAGGGATTTCAATGAGCAGTTCTTC. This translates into CASSFWDRDFNEQFF.

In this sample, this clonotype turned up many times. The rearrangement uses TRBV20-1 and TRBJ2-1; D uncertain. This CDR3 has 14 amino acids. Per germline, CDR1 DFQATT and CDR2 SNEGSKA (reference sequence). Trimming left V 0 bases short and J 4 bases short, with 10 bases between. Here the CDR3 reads CSARDSRRYNEQFF. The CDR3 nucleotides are TGCAGTGCTAGAGATTCGCGGCGGTACAATGAGCAGTTCTTC.

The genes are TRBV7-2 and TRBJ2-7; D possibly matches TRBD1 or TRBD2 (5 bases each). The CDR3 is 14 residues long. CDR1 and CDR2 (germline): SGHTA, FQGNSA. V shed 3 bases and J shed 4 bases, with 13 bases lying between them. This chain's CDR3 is CASSFRVGEYEQYF. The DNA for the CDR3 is TGTGCCAGCAGCTTCCGGGTGGGGGAATACGAGCAGTACTTC.

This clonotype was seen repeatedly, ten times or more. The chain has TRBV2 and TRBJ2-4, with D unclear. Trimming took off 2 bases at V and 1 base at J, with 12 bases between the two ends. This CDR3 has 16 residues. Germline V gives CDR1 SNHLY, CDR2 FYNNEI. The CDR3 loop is CASSESLAGAKNIQYF. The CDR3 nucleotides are TGTGCCAGCAGTGAATCTCTGGCAGGCGCCAAAAACATTCAGTACTTC. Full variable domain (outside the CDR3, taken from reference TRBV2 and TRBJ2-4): EPEVTQTPSHQVTQMGQEVILRCVPISNHLYFYWYRQILGQKVEFLVSFYNNEISEKSEIFDDQFSVERPDGSNFTLKIRSTKLEDSAMYFCASSESLAGAKNIQYFGAGTRLSVL.

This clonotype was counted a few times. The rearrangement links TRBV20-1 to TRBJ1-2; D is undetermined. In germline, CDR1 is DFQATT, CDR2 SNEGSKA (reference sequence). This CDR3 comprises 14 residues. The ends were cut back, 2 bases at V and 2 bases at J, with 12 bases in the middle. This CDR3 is CSARYRDKNYGYTF. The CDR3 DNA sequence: TGCAGTGCTAGATATCGAGACAAGAACTATGGCTACACCTTC.

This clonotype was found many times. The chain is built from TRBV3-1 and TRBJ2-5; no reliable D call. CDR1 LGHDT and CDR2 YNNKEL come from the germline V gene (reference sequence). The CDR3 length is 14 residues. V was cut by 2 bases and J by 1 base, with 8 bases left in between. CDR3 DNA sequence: TGTGCCAGCAGCCAAAGAGGAACCCAAGAGACCCAGTACTTC. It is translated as CASSQRGTQETQYF.

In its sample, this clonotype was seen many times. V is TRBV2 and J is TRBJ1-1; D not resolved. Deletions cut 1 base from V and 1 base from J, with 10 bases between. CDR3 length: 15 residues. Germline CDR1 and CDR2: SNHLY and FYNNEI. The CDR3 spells CASSEGGTANTEAFF. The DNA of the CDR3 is TGTGCCAGCAGTGAAGGAGGAACAGCGAACACTGAAGCTTTCTTT.

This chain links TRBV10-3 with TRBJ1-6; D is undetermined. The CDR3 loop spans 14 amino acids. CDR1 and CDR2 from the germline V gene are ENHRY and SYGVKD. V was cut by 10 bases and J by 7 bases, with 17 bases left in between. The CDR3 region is CASSWASGNSPLHF. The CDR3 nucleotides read TGTGCCAGCAGCTGGGCTTCGGGGAATTCACCCCTCCACTTT.

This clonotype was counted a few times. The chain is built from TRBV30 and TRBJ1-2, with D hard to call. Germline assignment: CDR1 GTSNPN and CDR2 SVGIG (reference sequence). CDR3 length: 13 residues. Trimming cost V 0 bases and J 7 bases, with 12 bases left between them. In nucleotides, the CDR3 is TGTGCCTGGAGTGTAGGGATTTCTCCTGGCTACACCTTC. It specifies CAWSVGISPGYTF.

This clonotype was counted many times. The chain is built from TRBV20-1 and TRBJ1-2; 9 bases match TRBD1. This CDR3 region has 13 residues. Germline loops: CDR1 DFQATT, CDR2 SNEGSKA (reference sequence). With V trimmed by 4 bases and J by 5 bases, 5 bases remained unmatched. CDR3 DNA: TGCAGTGCTATACAGGGGGCGCGATATGGCTACACCTTC. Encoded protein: CSAIQGARYGYTF.

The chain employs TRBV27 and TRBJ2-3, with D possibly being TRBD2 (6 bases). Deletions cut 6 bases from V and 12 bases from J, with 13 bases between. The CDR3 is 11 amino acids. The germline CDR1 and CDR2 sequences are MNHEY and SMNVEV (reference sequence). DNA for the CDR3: TGTGCCAGCAGCGAGGGACTCAAACAGTATTTT. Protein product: CASSEGLKQYF.

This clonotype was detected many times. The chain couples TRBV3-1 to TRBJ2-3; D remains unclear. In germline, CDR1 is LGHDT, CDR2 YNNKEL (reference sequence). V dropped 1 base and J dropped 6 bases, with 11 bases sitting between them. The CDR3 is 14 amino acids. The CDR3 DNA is TGTGCCAGCAGCCAAGGGGCCGGTCGGGATACGCAGTATTTT. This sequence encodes CASSQGAGRDTQYF.

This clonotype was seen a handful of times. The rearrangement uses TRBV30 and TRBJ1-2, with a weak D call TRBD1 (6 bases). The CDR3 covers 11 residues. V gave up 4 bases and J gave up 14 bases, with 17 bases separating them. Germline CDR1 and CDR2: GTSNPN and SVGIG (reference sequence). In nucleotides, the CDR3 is TGTGCCTGGACCCACAGGGCCGAACTGACCTTC. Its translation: CAWTHRAELTF.

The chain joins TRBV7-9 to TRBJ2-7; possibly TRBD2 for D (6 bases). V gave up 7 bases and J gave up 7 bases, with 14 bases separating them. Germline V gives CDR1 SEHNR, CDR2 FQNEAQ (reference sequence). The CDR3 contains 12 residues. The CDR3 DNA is TGTGCCAGCACTTCCGGGAGCGAGGAGCAGTACTTC. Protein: CASTSGSEEQYF.

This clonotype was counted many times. The CDR3 loop is CASSQSPLAGFTDTQYF. DNA for the CDR3: TGTGCCAGCAGCCAGTCCCCCCTAGCGGGGTTCACAGATACGCAGTATTTT. This chain connects TRBV7-3 to TRBJ2-3; 9 positions match TRBD2. The CDR3 contains 17 residues. Germline lookup yields CDR1 SGHTA and CDR2 FQGTGA. V lost 5 bases and J lost 2; bases outside the gene matches: 11. Drawing the rest from reference TRBV7-3 and TRBJ2-3, the complete variable domain is GAGVSQTPSNKVTEKGKYVELRCDPISGHTALYWYRQSLGQGPEFLIYFQGTGAADDSGLPNDRFFAVRPEGSVSTLKIQRTERGDSAVYLCASSQSPLAGFTDTQYFGPGTRLTVL.